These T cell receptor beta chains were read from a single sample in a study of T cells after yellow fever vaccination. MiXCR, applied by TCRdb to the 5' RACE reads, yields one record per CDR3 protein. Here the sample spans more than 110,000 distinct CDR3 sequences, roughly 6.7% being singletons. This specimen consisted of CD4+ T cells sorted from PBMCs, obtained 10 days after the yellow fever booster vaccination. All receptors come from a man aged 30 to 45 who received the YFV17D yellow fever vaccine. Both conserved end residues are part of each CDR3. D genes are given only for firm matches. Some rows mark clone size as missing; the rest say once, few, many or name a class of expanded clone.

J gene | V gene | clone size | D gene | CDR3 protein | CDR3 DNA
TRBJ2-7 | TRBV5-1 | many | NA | CASRSKTSYEQYF | TGCGCCAGCAGATCAAAAACCTCCTACGAGCAGTACTTC
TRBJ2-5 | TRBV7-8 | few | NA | CASTARRGRLYQETQYF | TGTGCCAGCACCGCCCGGAGGGGCAGACTGTACCAAGAGACCCAGTACTTC
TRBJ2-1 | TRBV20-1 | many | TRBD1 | CSATRWTGFTNEQFF | TGCAGTGCTACCCGTTGGACAGGGTTTACCAATGAGCAGTTCTTC
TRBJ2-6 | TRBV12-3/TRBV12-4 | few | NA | CASLTNSGANVLTF | TGTGCCAGCTTAACGAACTCTGGGGCCAACGTCCTGACTTTC
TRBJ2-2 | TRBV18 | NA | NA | CASSPYETGELFF | TGTGCCAGCTCACCATATGAGACCGGGGAGCTGTTTTTT
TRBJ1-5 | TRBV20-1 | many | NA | CSARAGASPEAQHF | TGCAGTGCTAGAGCCGGGGCCTCCCCCGAGGCCCAGCATTTT
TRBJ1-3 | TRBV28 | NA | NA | CASSLKVISGNTIYF | TGTGCCAGCAGTTTAAAGGTTATCTCTGGAAACACCATATATTTT
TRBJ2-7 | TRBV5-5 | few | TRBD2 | CASSLVAGVNHEQYF | TGTGCCAGCAGCTTGGTTGCGGGAGTCAACCACGAGCAGTACTTC
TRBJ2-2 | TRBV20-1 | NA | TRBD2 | CCARDGTSGANTGELFF | TGCTGTGCTAGAGATGGGACTAGCGGTGCGAACACCGGGGAGCTGTTTTTT
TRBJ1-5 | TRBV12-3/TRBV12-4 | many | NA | CASSLRRRDQPQHF | TGTGCCAGCAGTTTACGTCGCAGGGATCAGCCCCAGCATTTT
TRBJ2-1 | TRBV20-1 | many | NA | CSAQSSPKGNNEQFF | TGCAGTGCTCAATCGTCCCCCAAGGGGAACAATGAGCAGTTCTTC
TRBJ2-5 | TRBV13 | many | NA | CASSLQGLETQYF | TGTGCCAGCAGCTTACAGGGGCTGGAGACCCAGTACTTC
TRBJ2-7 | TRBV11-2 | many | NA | CASSLVWGPYEQYF | TGTGCCAGCAGCTTAGTGTGGGGTCCGTACGAGCAGTACTTC
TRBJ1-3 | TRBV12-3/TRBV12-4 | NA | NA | CASSFWGSGNTIYF | TGTGCCAGCAGTTTCTGGGGCTCTGGAAACACCATATATTTT
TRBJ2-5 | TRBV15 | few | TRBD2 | CATSRGAGAVQETQYF | TGTGCCACCAGCAGGGGAGCGGGGGCAGTACAAGAGACCCAGTACTTC
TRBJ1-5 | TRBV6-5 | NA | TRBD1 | CAISYSTRGQYNQPQHF | TGTGCCATCAGTTACTCGACCCGGGGACAGTACAATCAGCCCCAGCATTTT
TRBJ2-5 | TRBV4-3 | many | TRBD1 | CASSPGTGLGGETQYF | TGCGCCAGCAGCCCCGGGACAGGGCTTGGCGGAGAGACCCAGTACTTC
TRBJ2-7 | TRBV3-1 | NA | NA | CASSQQKYEQYF | TGTGCCAGCAGCCAACAGAAGTACGAGCAGTACTTC
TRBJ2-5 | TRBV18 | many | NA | CASSLLPDVRDWTQYF | TGTGCCAGCTCACTCCTGCCGGACGTACGAGATTGGACCCAGTACTTC
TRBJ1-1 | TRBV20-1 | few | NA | CSARFQVGEEAFF | TGCAGTGCTAGGTTCCAAGTCGGAGAGGAAGCTTTCTTT
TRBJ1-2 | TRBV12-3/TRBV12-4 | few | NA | CASRSGTDGYTF | TGTGCCAGCAGGAGCGGCACGGATGGCTACACCTTC
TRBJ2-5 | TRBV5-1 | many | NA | CASSLDGASEETQYF | TGCGCCAGCAGCTTGGATGGGGCTAGCGAAGAGACCCAGTACTTC
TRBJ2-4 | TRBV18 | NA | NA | CASSPGTAQTKNIQYF | TGTGCCAGCTCACCAGGGACGGCCCAGACCAAAAACATTCAGTACTTC
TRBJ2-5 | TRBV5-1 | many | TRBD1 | CASSFQGALETQYF | TGCGCCAGCAGCTTTCAGGGGGCATTGGAGACCCAGTACTTC
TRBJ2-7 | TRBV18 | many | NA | CASSPNGPVSYEQYF | TGTGCCAGCTCACCAAACGGGCCAGTCTCCTACGAGCAGTACTTC
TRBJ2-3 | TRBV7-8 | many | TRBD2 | CASSPRWAGESPTDTQYF | TGTGCCAGCAGCCCCAGATGGGCGGGAGAGTCCCCCACAGATACGCAGTATTTT
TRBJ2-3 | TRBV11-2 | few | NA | CASSQPGLTDTQYF | TGTGCCAGCAGCCAACCTGGGTTGACAGATACGCAGTATTTT
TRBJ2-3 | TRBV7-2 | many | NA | CASSLVLGDTQYF | TGTGCCAGCAGCTTAGTTCTAGGTGATACGCAGTATTTT
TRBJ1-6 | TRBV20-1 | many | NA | CSARNRGVNSPLHF | TGCAGTGCGAGAAACCGGGGGGTTAATTCACCCCTCCACTTT
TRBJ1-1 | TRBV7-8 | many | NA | CASSLVQNTEAFF | TGTGCCAGCAGCTTAGTTCAGAACACTGAAGCTTTCTTT
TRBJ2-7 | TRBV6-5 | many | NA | CASSYSAARDEQYF | TGTGCCAGCAGTTACTCGGCAGCCCGGGACGAGCAGTACTTC
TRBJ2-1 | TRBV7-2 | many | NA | CASSLVIGNNEQFF | TGTGCCAGCAGCTTAGTAATAGGGAACAATGAGCAGTTCTTC
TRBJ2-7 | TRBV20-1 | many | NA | CSARPRGKTYEQYF | TGCAGTGCTAGGCCCCGCGGGAAAACCTACGAGCAGTACTTC
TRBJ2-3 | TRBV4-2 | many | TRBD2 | CASSQPGLAGGTDTQYF | TGTGCCAGCAGCCAACCGGGACTAGCGGGAGGCACAGATACGCAGTATTTT
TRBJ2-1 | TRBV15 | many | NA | CATSRETGIYNEQFF | TGTGCCACCAGCAGAGAAACAGGGATTTACAATGAGCAGTTCTTC
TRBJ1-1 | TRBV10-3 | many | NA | CAISGTTILTEAFF | TGTGCCATCAGTGGTACAACTATTCTTACTGAAGCTTTCTTT
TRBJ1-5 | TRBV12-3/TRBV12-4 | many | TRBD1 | CASTYRGPRSQPQHF | TGTGCCAGCACCTACAGGGGCCCTAGGTCTCAGCCCCAGCATTTT
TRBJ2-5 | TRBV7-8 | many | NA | CASRGTRMETQYF | TGTGCCAGCAGGGGGACCAGGATGGAGACCCAGTACTTC
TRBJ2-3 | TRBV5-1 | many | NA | CASSLYGTDTQYF | TGCGCCAGCAGCTTGTATGGTACAGATACGCAGTATTTT
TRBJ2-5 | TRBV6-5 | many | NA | CASSWSGGDKETQYF | TGTGCCAGCAGTTGGAGCGGAGGGGATAAAGAGACCCAGTACTTC
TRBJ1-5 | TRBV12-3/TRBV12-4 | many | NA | CASSLGMTQPQHF | TGTGCCAGCAGTTTAGGTATGACTCAGCCCCAGCATTTT
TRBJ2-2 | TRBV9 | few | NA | CASSVGGGVANTGELFF | TGTGCCAGCAGCGTAGGTGGGGGCGTCGCGAACACCGGGGAGCTGTTTTTT
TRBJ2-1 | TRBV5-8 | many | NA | CASATGFGYNEQFF | TGTGCCAGCGCGACAGGCTTTGGATACAATGAGCAGTTCTTC
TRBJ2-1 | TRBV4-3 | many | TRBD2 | CASSQETGLGNNEQFF | TGCGCCAGCAGCCAAGAGACGGGACTAGGCAACAATGAGCAGTTCTTC
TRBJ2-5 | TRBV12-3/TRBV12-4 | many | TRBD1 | CASRTTGTGETQYF | TGTGCCAGCAGGACAACCGGGACAGGGGAGACCCAGTACTTC
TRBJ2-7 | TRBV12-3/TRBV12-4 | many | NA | CASTKRIGVGYEQYF | TGTGCCAGCACCAAAAGGATCGGGGTAGGCTACGAGCAGTACTTC
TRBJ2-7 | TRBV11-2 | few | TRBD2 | CASSLTSGPSYEQYF | TGTGCCAGCAGCTTAACTAGCGGGCCGTCCTACGAGCAGTACTTC